Here is one T cell receptor (beta chain) with its context. Study processing details: Nucleated cell number was recorded as an estimate derived from reference gene primer amplification. The assay was immunoSEQ multiplex PCR, and TCRdb's table has in-frame clones only and misses some. V, J and clone size were drawn from that table, and D and trimming were deduced from the DNA. Of 75,000 or so clones in the sample, around 84% are singletons; the top ten hold about a third. This record belongs to a study of blood T cell repertoires in COVID-19. Study overall: Acute and convalescent COVID-19 samples came from the United States, Italy and Spain. T cells, B-cell-depleted T cells, or PBMCs provided the cDNA or gDNA that served as material.

V lost 5 bases and J lost 2; bases outside the gene matches: 9. The CDR3 runs 16 residues. Germline lookup yields CDR1 SGHTA and CDR2 FQGNSA. The gene calls are TRBV7-2 and TRBJ2-3; 8 positions match TRBD1. Material: peripheral blood. The source is a woman in her 70s with acute or convalescent COVID-19. The CDR3 region has the DNA TGTGCCAGCAGCCTTCGCCCGGGACAGGCCACAGATACGCAGTATTTT. The encoded protein is CASSLRPGQATDTQYF.